The clone carrying this T cell receptor beta chain was observed once. In germline, CDR1 is LGHNT, CDR2 FRNRAP. There are 15 residues in the CDR3. The V and J ends lost 2 bases and 6 bases respectively, with 16 bases between them. This record comes from a study of blood T cell repertoires in COVID-19. Assay used: immunoSEQ multiplex PCR; TCRdb lists only in-frame clones, some missing. Of some 200,000 clones listed, approximately 80% are singletons. This chain uses TRBV12-5 with TRBJ1-2; no reliable D call. The sequencing input was PBMCs or T cells enriched from blood (not recorded which). The clonotype originates from a woman between 40 and 55 years old with acute COVID-19. The CDR3 nucleotides are TGTGCTAGTGGTTTGAGTGCCGGGAGACCGCATGGCTACACCTTC. It translates to CASGLSAGRPHGYTF.